The entry below describes one T cell receptor beta chain. The CDR3 is made up of 13 amino acids. Germline V CDR1 and CDR2: MNHEY, SVGAGI. J was trimmed by 7 bases and V by 8 bases; bases with no gene match: 7. This sample is drawn from a study of blood T cell repertoires in COVID-19. In the authors' methods: Cell counts per sample came from amplifying reference gene primers. Using immunoSEQ multiplex PCR, the repertoire was profiled, and TCRdb retains in-frame clones only, with some absent. D and trimming were read from the DNA, whereas the V and J calls and clone size are those reported in that table. The sample consists of fewer than 180,000 clones, approximately 90% of them appearing once.

What was sequenced was peripheral blood. The chain recombines TRBV6-5 with TRBJ1-4; 7 bases fit TRBD1. The source is a woman aged 55-75 years with active or convalescent COVID-19. The chain's CDR3 is CASRMTGTEKLFF. The CDR3 bases are TGTGCCAGCCGGATGACAGGGACTGAAAAACTGTTTTTT.